The text below deals with one T cell receptor (beta chain). Its antigen is undetermined. This entry comes from a study of shared clonotypes between healthy human individuals. Study conclusions and caveats: How much donors shared clonotypes was expected to be affected by sequencing depth.

Participating donors were healthy, HIV-negative adults free of recent acute infections or vaccinations. Every one of the donors was a Caucasian adult that lived in Nashville, Tennessee. Sequencing was performed with immunoSEQ multiplex PCR; in TCRdb, only in-frame clones are kept and a portion is missing. The sample contains about 960,000 clones, 60% to 85% of which appear only once. The source material was memory CD4+ T cells sorted from blood. Subset given: CD45RA-negative fraction. This sequence originates from a man in his late teens or twenties in good health.

The chain's CDR3 is CAWSVGKGGSNQPQHF. CDR3 sequence (DNA): TGTGCCTGGAGTGTAGGAAAAGGAGGGAGCAATCAGCCCCAGCATTTT. The gene calls are TRBV30 and TRBJ1-5; no clear D gene. Deletions cut 0 bases from V and 1 base from J, with 13 bases between. CDR1 is GTSNPN, CDR2 SVGIG, per germline (reference sequence). This CDR3 region has 16 residues.